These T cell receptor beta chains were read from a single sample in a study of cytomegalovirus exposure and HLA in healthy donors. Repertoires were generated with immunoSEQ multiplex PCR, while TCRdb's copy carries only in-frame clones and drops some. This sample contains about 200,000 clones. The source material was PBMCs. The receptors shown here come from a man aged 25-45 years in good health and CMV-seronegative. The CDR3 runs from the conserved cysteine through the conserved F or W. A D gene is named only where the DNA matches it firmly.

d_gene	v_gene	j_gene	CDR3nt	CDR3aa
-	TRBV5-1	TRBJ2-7	TGCGCCAGCAGCCCTGACAGGTACGGGGAGCAGTACTTC	CASSPDRYGEQYF
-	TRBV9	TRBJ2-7	TGTGCCAGCAGCGTAGATGGAGTCCACGAGCAGTACTTC	CASSVDGVHEQYF
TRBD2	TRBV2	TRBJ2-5	TGTGCCAGCAGGGTGGGACTAGCTGTGGAGACCCAGTACTTC	CASRVGLAVETQYF
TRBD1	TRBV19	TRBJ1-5	TGTGCCAGTAGCAGGGACAGTAGCAATCAGCCCCAGCATTTT	CASSRDSSNQPQHF
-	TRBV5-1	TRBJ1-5	TGCGCCAGCAGCTTGGCAGGGGCGGAACAGCCCCAGCATTTT	CASSLAGAEQPQHF
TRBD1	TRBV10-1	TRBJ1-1	TGCGCCAGCAGTGACAACAGACAGGGTAAACAGAAGGCGCAAGCTTTCTTT	CASSDNRQGKQKAQAFF
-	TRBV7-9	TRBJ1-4	TGTGCCAGCAGCTTTACAGGGTTTGAAAAACTGTTTTTT	CASSFTGFEKLFF
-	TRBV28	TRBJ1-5	TGTGCCAGCAGTTTCGAGAACCTAATACCGCCCCAGCATTTT	CASSFENLIPPQHF
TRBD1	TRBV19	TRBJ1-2	TGTGCCAGTAGTCTAGGGACAGGGGGCAATAGCGGGTATGGCTACACCTTC	CASSLGTGGNSGYGYTF
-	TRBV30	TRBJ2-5	TGTGCCTGGAGTGGACCCCGAGGGGAGACCCAGTACTTC	CAWSGPRGETQYF
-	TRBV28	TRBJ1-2	TGTGCCAGCAGTTTGGCAATTACAGGGTACGGTGGCTACACCTTC	CASSLAITGYGGYTF
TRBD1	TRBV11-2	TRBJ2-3	TGTGCCAGCAGCCAACCGGGACAGGGGTCGGATACGCAGTATTTT	CASSQPGQGSDTQYF
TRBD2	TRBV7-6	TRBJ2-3	TGTGCCAGCAGCTTTAGTCCGGAGACCGGGACTAGGGATACGCAGTATTTT	CASSFSPETGTRDTQYF
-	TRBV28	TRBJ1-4	TGTGCCAGCAGGGAATCCGGGGGGGGCGAAAAACTGTTTTTT	CASRESGGGEKLFF
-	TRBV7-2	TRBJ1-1	TGTGCCAGTAGATACAGTTCCGAGACTGAAGCTTTCTTT	CASRYSSETEAFF
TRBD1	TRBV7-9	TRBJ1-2	TGTGCCAGCAGCCGGGGACAGAACTATGGCTACACCTTC	CASSRGQNYGYTF
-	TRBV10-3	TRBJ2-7	TGTGCCATCAGCGGCGGGGTGGGTGAACAGGGGTACGAGCAGTACTTC	CAISGGVGEQGYEQYF
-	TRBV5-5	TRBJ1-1	TGTGCCAGCAGCCTCGGGATAGGGTCGGCGAACACTGAAGCTTTCTTT	CASSLGIGSANTEAFF
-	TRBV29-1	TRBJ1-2	TGCAGCGGCGGACAGCCTAACTATGGCTACACCTTC	CSGGQPNYGYTF